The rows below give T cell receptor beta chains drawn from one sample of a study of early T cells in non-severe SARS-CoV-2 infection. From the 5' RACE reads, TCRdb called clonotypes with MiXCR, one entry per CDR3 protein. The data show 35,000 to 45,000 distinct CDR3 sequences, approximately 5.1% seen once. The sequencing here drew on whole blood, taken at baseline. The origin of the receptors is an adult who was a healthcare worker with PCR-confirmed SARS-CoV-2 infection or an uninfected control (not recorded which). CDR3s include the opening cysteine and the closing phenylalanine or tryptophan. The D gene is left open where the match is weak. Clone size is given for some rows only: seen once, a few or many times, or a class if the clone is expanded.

DNA: TGTGCCAGCAGCTTAGTAGCGGGAGGTCGGGGGAAACCATACAATGAGCAGTTCTTC
CDR3: CASSLVAGGRGKPYNEQFF
V: TRBV11-2
size: NA
D: TRBD2
J: TRBJ2-1

DNA: TGTGCCAGCAGTTACGAGCTGGCTTCCGAGCAGTTCTTC
CDR3: CASSYELASEQFF
V: TRBV6-6
size: many
D: NA
J: TRBJ2-1

DNA: TGTGCCAGCAGCAACGGACAGGTCACCTACGAGCAGTACTTC
CDR3: CASSNGQVTYEQYF
V: TRBV5-4
size: many
D: TRBD1
J: TRBJ2-7

DNA: TGTGCCAGCAGTCCGCTGGTGGCGGTAACCTACAATGAGCAGTTCTTC
CDR3: CASSPLVAVTYNEQFF
V: TRBV28
size: many
D: NA
J: TRBJ2-1

DNA: TGTGCCAGCAGCTTAGCGACGAATCAGCCCCAGCATTTT
CDR3: CASSLATNQPQHF
V: TRBV7-6
size: many
D: NA
J: TRBJ1-5

DNA: TGTGCCAGCAGCCCGACAGGGGGCAAAGAGACCCAGTACTTC
CDR3: CASSPTGGKETQYF
V: TRBV28
size: few
D: TRBD1
J: TRBJ2-5

DNA: TGTGCCAGCAGTCGGACGACGTCCACAGATACGCAGTATTTT
CDR3: CASSRTTSTDTQYF
V: TRBV2
size: NA
D: NA
J: TRBJ2-3

DNA: TGTGCCACCAGGGAATCAGGGCGGGCTGGCGAGCAGTACTTC
CDR3: CATRESGRAGEQYF
V: TRBV24-1
size: many
D: NA
J: TRBJ2-7

DNA: TGTGCCAGCAGCGCTACAGGGGACGATAGCACTGAAGCTTTCTTT
CDR3: CASSATGDDSTEAFF
V: TRBV5-4
size: many
D: TRBD1
J: TRBJ1-1

DNA: TGTGCCAGCAGCTCGACCGACAGCAAGAACACTGAAGCTTTCTTT
CDR3: CASSSTDSKNTEAFF
V: TRBV7-9
size: NA
D: NA
J: TRBJ1-1

DNA: TGTGCCAGCAGTGACGGACAGGTCAATGAGCAGTTCTTC
CDR3: CASSDGQVNEQFF
V: TRBV2
size: NA
D: TRBD1
J: TRBJ2-1

DNA: TGTGCCAGCAGGGGTGGGGGACAGACCAACAATGAGCAGTTCTTC
CDR3: CASRGGGQTNNEQFF
V: TRBV12-3/TRBV12-4
size: many
D: TRBD1
J: TRBJ2-1

DNA: TGTGCCAGCAGTGTTCTGCGATTTGCGAACGACGAGCAGTACTTC
CDR3: CASSVLRFANDEQYF
V: TRBV12-3/TRBV12-4
size: few
D: NA
J: TRBJ2-7

DNA: TGCGCCAGCGCTGTGATGACTGATGAAAAACTGTTTTTT
CDR3: CASAVMTDEKLFF
V: TRBV4-1
size: few
D: NA
J: TRBJ1-4

DNA: TGCGCCAGCAGCCTCTTCGTGGGCAGAGGGAATTCACCCCTCCACTTT
CDR3: CASSLFVGRGNSPLHF
V: TRBV6-6
size: many
D: NA
J: TRBJ1-6

DNA: TGTGCCATCAGGCAGGGGTCGGATTCACCCCTCCACTTT
CDR3: CAIRQGSDSPLHF
V: TRBV10-3
size: many
D: NA
J: TRBJ1-6

DNA: TGTGCCAGCAGCCTAGGACAGCATAATTCACCCCTCCATTTT
CDR3: CASSLGQHNSPLHF
V: TRBV27
size: many
D: NA
J: TRBJ1-6

DNA: TGTGCCAGCAGCCCCGCAGGGATGGCGGGAGGGCTTAGGGAGCAGTTCTTC
CDR3: CASSPAGMAGGLREQFF
V: TRBV5-5
size: many
D: TRBD2
J: TRBJ2-1

DNA: TGTGCCAGCAGCCCTCGAGGTTATGCGGGGGCCCCATACAATGAGCAGTTCTTC
CDR3: CASSPRGYAGAPYNEQFF
V: TRBV11-3
size: many
D: NA
J: TRBJ2-1

DNA: TGTGCCAGCAAGCAACTAGGAGAGCAGTTCTTC
CDR3: CASKQLGEQFF
V: TRBV6-2/TRBV6-3
size: few
D: NA
J: TRBJ2-1

DNA: TGTGCCATCAGTGAGGGGGCTAGCGGGTATCAAGAGACCCAGTACTTC
CDR3: CAISEGASGYQETQYF
V: TRBV10-3
size: NA
D: TRBD2
J: TRBJ2-5

DNA: TGTGCCAGTAGTATCGTTTCGTCCAATGAGCAGTTCTTC
CDR3: CASSIVSSNEQFF
V: TRBV19
size: many
D: NA
J: TRBJ2-1

DNA: TGTGCCTGGATAAGGACGGACGAAGCTTTCTTT
CDR3: CAWIRTDEAFF
V: TRBV30
size: many
D: NA
J: TRBJ1-1

DNA: TGCAGTGCCCTTCGCGTTGGATATGGCTTGAACACTGAAGCTTTCTTT
CDR3: CSALRVGYGLNTEAFF
V: TRBV20-1
size: many
D: NA
J: TRBJ1-1

DNA: TGCAGTGCCTCCGACCCAGGGGCCAACCAGCCCCAGCATTTT
CDR3: CSASDPGANQPQHF
V: TRBV20-1
size: many
D: NA
J: TRBJ1-5

DNA: TGTGCCAGCAGCAAAGCGCTCAGGTTAGGATCGCAGGGGCATGAGCAGTTCTTC
CDR3: CASSKALRLGSQGHEQFF
V: TRBV21-1
size: many
D: NA
J: TRBJ2-1

DNA: TGCGCCAGCAGCACCTGGACAGGGGCAAGCACAGATACGCAGTATTTT
CDR3: CASSTWTGASTDTQYF
V: TRBV5-1
size: few
D: TRBD1
J: TRBJ2-3

DNA: TGTGCCAGCAGCGTAGAGGAAGGCTCGAATGAGCAGTTCTTC
CDR3: CASSVEEGSNEQFF
V: TRBV9
size: many
D: NA
J: TRBJ2-1

DNA: TGTGCCAGCAGCTTCGGGGAGCTGAACTCACCCCTCCACTTT
CDR3: CASSFGELNSPLHF
V: TRBV5-6
size: many
D: NA
J: TRBJ1-6

DNA: TGCGCCAGCAGCTTGGCGGGCGGGAGCTCCTACGAGCAGTACTTC
CDR3: CASSLAGGSSYEQYF
V: TRBV5-1
size: many
D: TRBD2
J: TRBJ2-7

DNA: TGCAGCGTATTAGCGGGGATGTTCACAGATACGCAGTATTTT
CDR3: CSVLAGMFTDTQYF
V: TRBV29-1
size: many
D: TRBD2
J: TRBJ2-3

DNA: TGCAGCGTTGAGGGTGGCGACTATGGCTACACCTTC
CDR3: CSVEGGDYGYTF
V: TRBV29-1
size: NA
D: NA
J: TRBJ1-2

DNA: TGTGCCAGTAGTTCTAGGGGGACAGGGGGCTATCAAGCGGGATCAGGCTCCAGCAATGAGCAGTTCTTC
CDR3: CASSSRGTGGYQAGSGSSNEQFF
V: TRBV19
size: many
D: TRBD1
J: TRBJ2-1

DNA: TGTGCAAGTCGCCGATCAATTTTTACCTTGAACACTGAAGCTTTCTTT
CDR3: CASRRSIFTLNTEAFF
V: TRBV12-2
size: NA
D: NA
J: TRBJ1-1

DNA: TGCGCCAGCAGCTTCCGGGACAGGGGGAATGAGCAGTTCTTC
CDR3: CASSFRDRGNEQFF
V: TRBV5-1
size: many
D: TRBD1
J: TRBJ2-1